The clone carrying this T cell receptor beta chain was seen just once. Germline V CDR1 and CDR2: LNHDA, SQIVND (reference sequence). This CDR3 has 14 residues. With 6 bases removed from V and 3 bases from J, the gap between germline ends came to 15 bases. Negative isolation yielded CD8+ and CD4+ T cells; FACS enriched TEMRA cells. This sample is part of a study of CD8 T cells in Susac syndrome. Study-wide context: Sequenced Susac syndrome patients included more than five with clinically active disease and about eight in remission. Patients with Susac syndrome were therapy-naive, treated with corticosteroids, or treated with intravenous immunoglobulin alone when blood was collected.

When the RNA was reverse transcribed, random hexamers were used with an input of about 0.5 to 1 ug. TCRdb analysed the immunoSEQ multiplex PCR reads with MiXCR anew, one entry per CDR3 protein. The sample consists of 150,000 to 200,000 distinct CDR3 sequences, 91% of them appearing once. The V call is TRBV19, the J call TRBJ2-7; D gene unclear. The sequence derives from a human donor with Susac syndrome. The sequenced sample was CD4+ T cells from PBMCs. The CDR3, as DNA: TGTGCCAGTAGGCGAACCCGAGGCAGCTACGAGCAGTACTTC. It specifies CASRRTRGSYEQYF.